The 9 T cell receptor beta chains below come from one sample, sequenced in a study of liver allograft versus peripheral blood T cells. Study information: Recipients' peripheral blood supplied the T cell receptor repertoires against which those in transplanted livers were compared.

MiXCR, run by TCRdb on the reads, gives a single entry per CDR3 protein. The sample contains approximately 13,000 distinct CDR3 sequences, around 20% of which appear only once. The receptors were gathered from a human patient who had a liver transplant. Some T cells may be the graft donor's.

In its sample, this clonotype was seen a few times. The chain uses TRBV6-2 or TRBV6-3 and TRBJ2-5; 7 bases line up with TRBD2. Germline V lookup: CDR1 MNHEY, CDR2 SVGEGT. The CDR3 contains 12 residues. J gave up 4 bases and V 7 bases, and 3 bases lay outside the gene matches. Written as DNA, the CDR3 is TGTGCCAGCAAGTCGGGGGGAGAGACCCAGTACTTC. Amino acid sequence: CASKSGGETQYF.

In its sample, this clonotype is medium-sized. This chain joins TRBV5-6 and TRBJ2-6; D not certain. This CDR3 is 15 amino acids long. Germline CDR1 reads SGHDT; CDR2 reads YYEEEE. V lost 0 bases and J lost 1, with 5 bases in between. CDR3 residues: CASSLGLSGANVLTF. As DNA, the CDR3 is TGTGCCAGCAGCTTGGGTTTATCTGGGGCCAACGTCCTGACTTTC.

In its sample, this clonotype was seen many times. The chain employs TRBV18 and TRBJ2-1; D is uncertain. The length of the CDR3 is 14 residues. The V end was cut by 3 bases, the J end by 0 bases, with 6 bases between. CDR1 and CDR2 (germline): KGHSH, LQKENI. The CDR3 region is CASSPPGSYNEQFF. The CDR3 DNA sequence: TGTGCCAGCTCACCCCCGGGCTCCTACAATGAGCAGTTCTTC.

The J gene is TRBJ2-4, the V gene TRBV6-1; the D is unclear. V was clipped by 3 bases and J by 11 bases, with 11 bases between them. CDR1 and CDR2 from the germline V gene are MNHNS and SASEGT. CDR3 size: 12 residues. This CDR3 is CASSDSASFQYF. The CDR3, as DNA: TGTGCCAGCAGTGATTCGGCATCTTTTCAGTACTTC.

This clonotype has a count of ten or more. The chain uses TRBV19 and TRBJ2-2; D not certain. There are 15 residues in the CDR3. Germline assignment: CDR1 LNHDA and CDR2 SQIVND (reference sequence). Trimming removed 3 bases at V and 0 bases at J, with 8 bases between. The chain's CDR3 is CASSIWSTNTGELFF. CDR3 nucleotide sequence: TGTGCCAGTAGTATTTGGTCAACGAACACCGGGGAGCTGTTTTTT.

The chain employs TRBV20-1 and TRBJ1-1, with 11 bases matching TRBD1. The CDR3 runs 14 residues. Germline V gives CDR1 DFQATT, CDR2 SNEGSKA (reference sequence). The V and J ends lost 1 base and 4 bases, in that order; junction bases with no gene match: 2. DNA of the CDR3: TGCAGTGCTAGAGCTGGGACAGGGGGCACTGAAGCTTTCTTT. Translated: CSARAGTGGTEAFF.

This clonotype is termed medium-sized. The J gene is TRBJ2-7, the V gene TRBV6-5; 7 bases fit TRBD2. Germline CDR1 is MNHEY and CDR2 is SVGAGI. The V segment lost 0 bases and the J segment 5 bases; nucleotides outside the gene matches: 7. The CDR3 runs to 15 residues. In nucleotides, the CDR3 is TGTGCCAGCAGTTACTCCCCAAAGGGAGGGAACGAGCAGTACTTC. Encoded protein: CASSYSPKGGNEQYF.

This clonotype was recorded at least ten times. The chain joins TRBV19 to TRBJ1-5, with D perhaps matching TRBD1 (5 bases). With 6 bases removed from V and 9 bases from J, the gap between germline ends came to 30 bases. Germline loops: CDR1 LNHDA, CDR2 SQIVND (reference sequence). The length of the CDR3 is 18 residues. The CDR3 is CASRAVVQRIQGERPQHF. The CDR3 DNA reads as TGTGCCAGTAGAGCCGTCGTCCAACGGATTCAGGGAGAGCGGCCCCAGCATTTT.

This clonotype is categorized as medium-sized. The V and J genes are TRBV6-6 and TRBJ2-3, with D hard to call. The CDR3 is 11 amino acids. V dropped 9 bases and J dropped 2 bases, with 6 bases sitting between them. Germline V gives CDR1 MNHNY, CDR2 SVGAGI (reference sequence). The CDR3, as DNA: TGTGCCAGTGGGCCCACAGATACGCAGTATTTT. Amino acid sequence: CASGPTDTQYF.